The following is a T cell receptor (beta chain) sequence with its context. PCR primers comprised 60 Vbeta and 13 Jbeta primers. Libraries were prepared by immunoSEQ multiplex PCR; TCRdb keeps only in-frame clonotypes and omits some of them. The sample includes 170,000 or so clones, roughly 78% of them seen just once. This record comes from a study of cytomegalovirus exposure and HLA in healthy donors. Source material: PBMCs. The receptor comes from a middle-aged woman in good health and CMV-seronegative.

For the CDR3, the DNA is TGTGCCAGCAGTTATGGGCGGGATGGAGTAGATACGCAGTATTTT. Translated, it gives CASSYGRDGVDTQYF. The rearrangement links TRBV6-6 to TRBJ2-3, with D tentatively TRBD2 (6 bases). Trimming cost V 3 bases and J 5 bases, with 15 bases left between them. This CDR3 contains 15 residues. Germline values: CDR1 MNHNY, CDR2 SVGAGI (reference sequence).